Included here is one TCR beta chain sequence, with context. This CDR3 contains 15 residues. J gave up 4 bases and V 0 bases, and 4 bases lay outside the gene matches. Germline V lookup: CDR1 SGHRS, CDR2 YFSETQ. A single record per CDR3 protein comes from TCRdb applying MiXCR to the RT-PCR reads. The data show about 700,000 distinct CDR3 sequences, with 13% to 15% seen just once and 3.6% held by the top ten. The sequence came from a female donor in good health, serving as a healthy control. The chain has TRBV5-1 and TRBJ2-3; 8 bases line up with TRBD2. The sample consisted of memory CD4+ T cells from blood. CDR3 sequence reads: CASSLGGRSSDTQYF. The DNA for the CDR3 is TGCGCCAGCAGCTTGGGCGGGAGGTCTTCAGATACGCAGTATTTT.